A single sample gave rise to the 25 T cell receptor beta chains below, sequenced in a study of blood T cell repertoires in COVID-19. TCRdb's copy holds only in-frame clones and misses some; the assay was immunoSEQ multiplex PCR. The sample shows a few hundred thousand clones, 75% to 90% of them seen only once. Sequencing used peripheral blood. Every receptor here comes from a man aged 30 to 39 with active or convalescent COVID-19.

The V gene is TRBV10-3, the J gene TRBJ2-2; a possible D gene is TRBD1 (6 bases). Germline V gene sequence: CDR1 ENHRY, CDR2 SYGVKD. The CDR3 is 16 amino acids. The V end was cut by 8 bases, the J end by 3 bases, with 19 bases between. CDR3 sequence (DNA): TGTGCCATCGGGGCAAAAGGGGGAATCGACACCGGGGAGCTGTTTTTT. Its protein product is CAIGAKGGIDTGELFF.

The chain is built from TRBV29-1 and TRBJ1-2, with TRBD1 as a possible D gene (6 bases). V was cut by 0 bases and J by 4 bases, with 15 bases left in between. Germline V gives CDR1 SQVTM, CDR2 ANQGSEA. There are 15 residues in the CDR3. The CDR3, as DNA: TGCAGCGTTGAAGATCGGAACAGGGAGCCCTATGGCTACACCTTC. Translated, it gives CSVEDRNREPYGYTF.

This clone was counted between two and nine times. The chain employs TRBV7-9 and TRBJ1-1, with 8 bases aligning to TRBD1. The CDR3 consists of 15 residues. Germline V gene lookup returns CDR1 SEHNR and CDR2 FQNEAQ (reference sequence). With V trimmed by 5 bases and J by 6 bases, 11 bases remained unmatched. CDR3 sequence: CASSRDSGGAAEAFF. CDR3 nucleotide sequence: TGTGCCAGCAGCCGAGATTCAGGGGGCGCGGCTGAAGCTTTCTTT.

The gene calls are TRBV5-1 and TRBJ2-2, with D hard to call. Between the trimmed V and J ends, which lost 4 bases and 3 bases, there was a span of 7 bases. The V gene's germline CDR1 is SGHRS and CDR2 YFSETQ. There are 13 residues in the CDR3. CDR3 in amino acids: CASSVSDTGELFF. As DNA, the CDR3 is TGCGCCAGCAGCGTCTCAGACACCGGGGAGCTGTTTTTT. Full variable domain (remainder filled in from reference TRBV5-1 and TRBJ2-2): KAGVTQTPRYLIKTRGQQVTLSCSPISGHRSVSWYQQTPGQGLQFLFEYFSETQRNKGNFPGRFSGRQFSNSRSEMNVSTLELGDSALYLCASSVSDTGELFFGEGSRLTVL.

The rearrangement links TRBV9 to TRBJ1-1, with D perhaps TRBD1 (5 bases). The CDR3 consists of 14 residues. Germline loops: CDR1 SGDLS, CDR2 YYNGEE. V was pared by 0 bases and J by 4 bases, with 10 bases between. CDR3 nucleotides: TGTGCCAGCAGCGTAGTCGCAGGGTCCACTGAAGCTTTCTTT. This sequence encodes CASSVVAGSTEAFF.

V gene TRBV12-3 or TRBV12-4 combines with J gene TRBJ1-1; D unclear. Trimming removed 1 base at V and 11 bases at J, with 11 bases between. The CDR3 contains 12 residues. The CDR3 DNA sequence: TGTGCCAGCAGTTTAGACCGGGGAAGGGCTTTCTTT. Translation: CASSLDRGRAFF.

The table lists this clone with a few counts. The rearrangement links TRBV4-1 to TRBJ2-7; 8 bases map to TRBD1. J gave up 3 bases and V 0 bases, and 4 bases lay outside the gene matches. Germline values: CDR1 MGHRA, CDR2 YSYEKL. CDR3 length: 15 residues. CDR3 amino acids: CASSQEDRENYEQYF. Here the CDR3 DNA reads TGCGCCAGCAGCCAAGAGGACAGGGAAAACTACGAGCAGTACTTC.

The CDR3: CASSPLPENEKLFF. CDR3 bases: TGCGCCAGCAGCCCTCTGCCGGAGAATGAAAAACTGTTTTTT. The gene calls are TRBV4-1 and TRBJ1-4; D gene ambiguous. The CDR3 extends over 14 amino acids. The germline CDR1 and CDR2 sequences are MGHRA and YSYEKL. Trimming removed 4 bases at V and 5 bases at J, with 11 bases between.

The DNA for the CDR3 is TGCAGTGCCGCGACACCTGGCTACACCTTC. It encodes CSAATPGYTF. The gene calls are TRBV20-1 and TRBJ1-2; D uncertain. The V gene's germline CDR1 is DFQATT and CDR2 SNEGSKA (reference sequence). The V end was cut by 6 bases, the J end by 7 bases, with 9 bases between. There are 10 residues in the CDR3.

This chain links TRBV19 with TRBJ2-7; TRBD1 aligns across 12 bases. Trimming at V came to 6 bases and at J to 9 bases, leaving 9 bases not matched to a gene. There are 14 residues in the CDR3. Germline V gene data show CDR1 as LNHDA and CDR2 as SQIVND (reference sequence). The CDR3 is CASRAGTGGGGQYF. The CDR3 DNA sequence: TGTGCCAGTAGGGCCGGGACAGGGGGCGGAGGGCAGTACTTC. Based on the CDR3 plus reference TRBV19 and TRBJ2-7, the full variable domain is DGGITQSPKYLFRKEGQNVTLSCEQNLNHDAMYWYRQDPGQGLRLIYYSQIVNDFQKGDIAEGYSVSREKKESFPLTVTSAQKNPTAFYLCASRAGTGGGGQYFGPGTRLTVT.

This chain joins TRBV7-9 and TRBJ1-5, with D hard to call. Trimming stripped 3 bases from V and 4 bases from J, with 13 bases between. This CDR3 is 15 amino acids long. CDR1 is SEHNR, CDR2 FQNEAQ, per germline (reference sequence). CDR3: CASSFGAGDNQPQHF. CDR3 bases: TGTGCCAGCAGCTTCGGTGCCGGGGATAATCAGCCCCAGCATTTT.

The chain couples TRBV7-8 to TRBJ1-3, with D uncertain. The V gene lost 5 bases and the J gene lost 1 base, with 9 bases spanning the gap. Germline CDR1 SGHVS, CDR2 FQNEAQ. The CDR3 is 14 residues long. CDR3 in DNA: TGTGCCAGCAGCCGGCTCGGGTCTGGAAACACCATATATTTT. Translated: CASSRLGSGNTIYF.

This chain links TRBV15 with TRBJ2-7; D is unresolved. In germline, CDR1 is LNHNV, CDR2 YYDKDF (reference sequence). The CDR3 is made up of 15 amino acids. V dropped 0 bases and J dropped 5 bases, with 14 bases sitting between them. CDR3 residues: CATSRDRSLGDEQYF. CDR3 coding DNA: TGTGCCACCAGCAGAGATCGGTCACTCGGTGACGAGCAGTACTTC.

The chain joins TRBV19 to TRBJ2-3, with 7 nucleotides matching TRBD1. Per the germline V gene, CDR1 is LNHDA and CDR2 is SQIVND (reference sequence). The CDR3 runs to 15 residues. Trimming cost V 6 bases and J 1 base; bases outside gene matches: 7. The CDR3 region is CASRDRPGRTDTQYF. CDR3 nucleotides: TGTGCCAGTAGGGACAGGCCCGGACGCACAGATACGCAGTATTTT.

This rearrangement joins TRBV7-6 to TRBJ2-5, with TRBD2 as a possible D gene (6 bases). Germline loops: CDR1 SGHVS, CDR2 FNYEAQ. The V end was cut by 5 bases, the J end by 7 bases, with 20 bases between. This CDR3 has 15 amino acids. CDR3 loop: CASSPGTPRATTQYF. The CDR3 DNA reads TGTGCCAGCAGCCCAGGGACTCCTCGGGCGACGACCCAGTACTTC. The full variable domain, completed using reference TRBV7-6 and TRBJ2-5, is GAGVSQSPRYKVTKRGQDVALRCDPISGHVSLYWYRQALGQGPEFLTYFNYEAQQDKSGLPNDRFSAERPEGSISTLTIQRTEQRDSAMYRCASSPGTPRATTQYFGPGTRLLVL.

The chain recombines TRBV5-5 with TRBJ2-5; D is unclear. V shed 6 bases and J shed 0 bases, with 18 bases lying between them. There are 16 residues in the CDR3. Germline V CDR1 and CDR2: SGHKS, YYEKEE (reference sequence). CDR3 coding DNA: TGTGCCAGCACCACGAGGTTGGGTCGGGACCAAGAGACCCAGTACTTC. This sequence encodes CASTTRLGRDQETQYF.

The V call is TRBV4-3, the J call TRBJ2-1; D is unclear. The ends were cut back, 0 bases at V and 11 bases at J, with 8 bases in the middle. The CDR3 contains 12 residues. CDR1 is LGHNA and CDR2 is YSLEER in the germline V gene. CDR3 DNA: TGCGCCAGCAGCCAAGATGGCTCGAAGCAGTTCTTC. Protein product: CASSQDGSKQFF.

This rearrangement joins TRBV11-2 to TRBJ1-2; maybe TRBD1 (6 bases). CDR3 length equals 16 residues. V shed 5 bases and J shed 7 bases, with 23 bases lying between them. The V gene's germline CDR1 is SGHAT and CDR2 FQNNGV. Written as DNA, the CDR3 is TGTGCCAGCAGCCAACTACGGGGGGGGGCGCTGTCTGGCTACACCTTC. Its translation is CASSQLRGGALSGYTF.

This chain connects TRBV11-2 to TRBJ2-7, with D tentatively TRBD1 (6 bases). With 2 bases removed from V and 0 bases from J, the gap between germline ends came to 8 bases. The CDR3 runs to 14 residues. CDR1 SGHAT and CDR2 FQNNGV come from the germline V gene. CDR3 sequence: CASSLLQGSYEQYF. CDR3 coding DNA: TGTGCCAGCAGCTTATTACAGGGCTCCTACGAGCAGTACTTC.

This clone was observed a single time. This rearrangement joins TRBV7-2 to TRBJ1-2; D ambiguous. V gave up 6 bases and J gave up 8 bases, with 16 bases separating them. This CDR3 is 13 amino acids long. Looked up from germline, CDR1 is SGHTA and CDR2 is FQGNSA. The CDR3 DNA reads TGTGCCAGCAGTGCGGGAAGTGGTTACGGCTACACCTTC. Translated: CASSAGSGYGYTF.

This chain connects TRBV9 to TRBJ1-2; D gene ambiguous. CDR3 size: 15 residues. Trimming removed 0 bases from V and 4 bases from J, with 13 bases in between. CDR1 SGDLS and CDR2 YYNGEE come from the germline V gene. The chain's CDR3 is CASSVEADTIYGYTF. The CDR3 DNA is TGTGCCAGCAGCGTAGAGGCAGACACAATCTATGGCTACACCTTC.

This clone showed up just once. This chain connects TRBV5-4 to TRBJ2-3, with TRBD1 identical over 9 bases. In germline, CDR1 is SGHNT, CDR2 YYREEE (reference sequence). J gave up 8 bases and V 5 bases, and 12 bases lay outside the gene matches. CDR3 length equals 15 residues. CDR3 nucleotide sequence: TGTGCCAGCAGGTATACCGGGACAGGGTATAGTACGCAGTATTTT. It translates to CASRYTGTGYSTQYF. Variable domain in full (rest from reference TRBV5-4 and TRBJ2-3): ETGVTQSPTHLIKTRGQQVTLRCSSQSGHNTVSWYQQALGQGPQFIFQYYREEENGRGNFPPRFSGLQFPNYSSELNVNALELDDSALYLCASRYTGTGYSTQYFGPGTRLTVL.

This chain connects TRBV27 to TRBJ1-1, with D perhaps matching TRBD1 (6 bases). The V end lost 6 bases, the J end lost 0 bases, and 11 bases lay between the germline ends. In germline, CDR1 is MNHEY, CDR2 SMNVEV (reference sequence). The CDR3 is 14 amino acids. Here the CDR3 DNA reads TGTGCCAGCAGCTCAACAGGGTTGAACACTGAAGCTTTCTTT. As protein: CASSSTGLNTEAFF.

The chain's CDR3 is CASSPAEGGQPQHF. The CDR3 DNA is TGCGCCAGCAGCCCGGCGGAGGGTGGCCAGCCCCAGCATTTT. The chain carries TRBV5-1 and TRBJ1-5; no firm D call. There are 14 residues in the CDR3. In germline, CDR1 is SGHRS, CDR2 YFSETQ. V lost 4 bases and J 7 bases, leaving 15 bases between the germline ends.

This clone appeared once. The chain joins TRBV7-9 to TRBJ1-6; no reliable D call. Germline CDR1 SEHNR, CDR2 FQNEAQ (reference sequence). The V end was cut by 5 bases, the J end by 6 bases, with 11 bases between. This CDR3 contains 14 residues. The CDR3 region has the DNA TGTGCCAGCAGCCTGGACGGGATTAATTCACCCCTCCACTTT. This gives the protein CASSLDGINSPLHF.